This T cell receptor beta chain comes out of a study of blood T cell repertoires in COVID-19. About the study: Sources were T cells, B-cell-depleted T cells, or PBMCs; the material itself was cDNA or gDNA.

The V gene's germline CDR1 is SGHAT and CDR2 FQNNGV. The CDR3 is made up of 16 amino acids. V shed 2 bases and J 2 bases; nucleotides not matched to a gene: 5. TCRdb's table, derived via immunoSEQ multiplex PCR, lists solely in-frame clones and lacks some. This table has about 260,000 clones, approximately 82% appearing once. Material for sequencing was peripheral blood. This chain joins TRBV11-2 and TRBJ2-3; 9 bases line up with TRBD2. This receptor was identified in a woman older than 75 with acute or convalescent COVID-19. CDR3 in DNA: TGTGCCAGCAGCTTAATGATAGCGGGGGCCACAGATACGCAGTATTTT. It yields the protein CASSLMIAGATDTQYF.